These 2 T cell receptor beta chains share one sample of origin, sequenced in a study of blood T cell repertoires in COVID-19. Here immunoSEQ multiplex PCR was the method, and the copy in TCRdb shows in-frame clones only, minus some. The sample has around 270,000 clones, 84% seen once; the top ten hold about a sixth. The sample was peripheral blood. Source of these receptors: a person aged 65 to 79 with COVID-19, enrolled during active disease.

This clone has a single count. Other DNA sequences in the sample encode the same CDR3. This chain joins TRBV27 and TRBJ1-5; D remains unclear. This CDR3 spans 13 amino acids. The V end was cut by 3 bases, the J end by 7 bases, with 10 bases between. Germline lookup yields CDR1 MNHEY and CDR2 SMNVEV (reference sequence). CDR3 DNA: TGTGCCAGCAGTTTTGGAGGGCTGCAGCCCCAGCATTTT. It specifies CASSFGGLQPQHF.

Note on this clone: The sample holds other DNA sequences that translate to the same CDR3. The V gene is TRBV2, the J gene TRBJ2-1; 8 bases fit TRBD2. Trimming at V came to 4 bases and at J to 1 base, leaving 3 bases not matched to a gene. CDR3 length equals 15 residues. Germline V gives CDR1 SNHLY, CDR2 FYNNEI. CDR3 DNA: TGTGCCAGCAGTGGCGAGCGGGGGTCCTACAATGAGCAGTTCTTC. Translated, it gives CASSGERGSYNEQFF.